This T cell receptor (beta chain) was identified in a study of T cells after yellow fever vaccination. Note on this clonotype: The antigen is not known.

General study points: Overlap between CD4 and CD8 compartments was detected for a small share of clonotypes. Peak timing came faster in the weaker secondary response, day 5 versus 15.

By 5'RACE template switching, TCR cDNA was produced, with a universal primer site and UMIs added in the process. MiXCR, applied by TCRdb to the 5' RACE reads, yields one record per CDR3 protein. The sample has about 300,000 distinct CDR3 sequences, approximately 10% seen once. The germline gives CDR1 SGHRS, CDR2 YFSETQ. The CDR3 has 15 amino acids. V lost 1 base, J lost 0 bases, and 10 bases lay in between. The material sequenced was CD4+ T cells sorted from PBMCs, taken 5 days after the yellow fever booster vaccination. V and J are TRBV5-1 and TRBJ2-5, with D perhaps TRBD1 or TRBD2 (5 bases each). This TCR was recovered from a man aged 18 to 29 who received the YFV17D yellow fever vaccine. CDR3 residues: CASSLMRGHQETQYF. The DNA of the CDR3 is TGCGCCAGCAGCTTGATGAGGGGCCACCAAGAGACCCAGTACTTC. Supplemented by reference TRBV5-1 and TRBJ2-5, the full variable domain reads KAGVTQTPRYLIKTRGQQVTLSCSPISGHRSVSWYQQTPGQGLQFLFEYFSETQRNKGNFPGRFSGRQFSNSRSEMNVSTLELGDSALYLCASSLMRGHQETQYFGPGTRLLVL.